These 23 T cell receptor beta chains were sequenced from one sample in a study of blood T cell repertoires in COVID-19. Clones were read by immunoSEQ multiplex PCR, and TCRdb kept only the in-frame ones, dropping some. The sample lists about 290,000 clones; around 85% were seen once. What was sequenced was peripheral blood. These receptors were taken from a woman aged 45-65 years with active or convalescent COVID-19.

This chain connects TRBV19 to TRBJ1-5, with TRBD1 matching 9 bases. With 6 bases clipped from V and 0 bases from J, the junction kept 9 bases outside the gene matches. The germline gives CDR1 LNHDA, CDR2 SQIVND (reference sequence). The CDR3 covers 17 residues. CDR3 residues: CASSQTGTGLSNQPQHF. The DNA of the CDR3 is TGTGCCAGTAGCCAAACCGGGACAGGGCTTAGCAATCAGCCCCAGCATTTT.

The chain recombines TRBV4-1 with TRBJ2-7; the D is unclear. The V end lost 4 bases, the J end lost 7 bases, and 17 bases lay between the germline ends. This CDR3 comprises 14 residues. Germline values: CDR1 MGHRA, CDR2 YSYEKL. The CDR3 protein is CASSLDTRLREQYF. CDR3 in DNA: TGCGCCAGCAGCCTCGACACCCGTCTAAGGGAGCAGTACTTC.

The rearrangement uses TRBV19 and TRBJ1-4; D call uncertain. The length of the CDR3 is 12 residues. The germline V gene encodes CDR1 LNHDA and CDR2 SQIVND (reference sequence). V was cut by 9 bases and J by 10 bases, with 15 bases left in between. The CDR3 bases are TGTGCCAGCGAGTTCGGGGTCGGAAAACTGTTTTTT. This codes for CASEFGVGKLFF. The full variable domain, its missing parts supplied by reference TRBV19 and TRBJ1-4, is DGGITQSPKYLFRKEGQNVTLSCEQNLNHDAMYWYRQDPGQGLRLIYYSQIVNDFQKGDIAEGYSVSREKKESFPLTVTSAQKNPTAFYLCASEFGVGKLFFGSGTQLSVL.

This chain joins TRBV6-5 and TRBJ1-2; the match to TRBD1 covers 7 bases. This CDR3 comprises 12 residues. With V trimmed by 7 bases and J by 7 bases, 6 bases remained unmatched. Germline V CDR1 and CDR2: MNHEY, SVGAGI. The CDR3 DNA follows: TGTGCCAGCAACCCACAGGGGAGTGGCTACACCTTC. Protein: CASNPQGSGYTF.

Note on this clone: Other DNA sequences in the sample encode the same CDR3. The V and J genes are TRBV12-3 or TRBV12-4 and TRBJ2-5; D gene ambiguous. This CDR3 contains 12 residues. Trimming removed 2 bases from V and 4 bases from J, with 5 bases in between. The CDR3 region is CASSLSRETQYF. Here the CDR3 DNA reads TGTGCCAGCAGTTTAAGCCGAGAGACCCAGTACTTC.

V gene TRBV10-1 combines with J gene TRBJ1-2, with D perhaps matching TRBD1 (5 bases). The V gene lost 6 bases and the J gene lost 3 bases, with 8 bases spanning the gap. CDR1 WNHNN and CDR2 SYGVQD come from the germline V gene (reference sequence). The CDR3 loop spans 12 amino acids. CDR3 in amino acids: CASRGEDYGYTF. The CDR3 DNA follows: TGCGCCAGCAGGGGGGAGGACTATGGCTACACCTTC.

The V and J genes are TRBV9 and TRBJ2-1; TRBD2 aligns across 10 bases. This CDR3 has 15 amino acids. Germline V gives CDR1 SGDLS, CDR2 YYNGEE. The V segment lost 4 bases and the J segment 2 bases; nucleotides outside the gene matches: 3. CDR3 in amino acids: CASSSLAGAYNEQFF. CDR3 bases: TGTGCCAGCAGCTCCCTAGCGGGAGCCTACAATGAGCAGTTCTTC.

The chain joins TRBV2 to TRBJ2-1; 11 nucleotides align to TRBD2. This CDR3 region has 14 residues. Germline V gene sequence: CDR1 SNHLY, CDR2 FYNNEI. V lost 4 bases and J lost 12; bases outside the gene matches: 8. CDR3 in amino acids: CASSAGLAVRMQFF. CDR3 DNA: TGTGCCAGCAGTGCGGGACTAGCGGTCCGTATGCAGTTCTTC. Full variable domain (remainder filled in from reference TRBV2 and TRBJ2-1): EPEVTQTPSHQVTQMGQEVILRCVPISNHLYFYWYRQILGQKVEFLVSFYNNEISEKSEIFDDQFSVERPDGSNFTLKIRSTKLEDSAMYFCASSAGLAVRMQFFGPGTRLTVL.

The rearrangement uses TRBV15 and TRBJ2-1; a weak D match, TRBD1 (5 bases). The germline V gene has CDR1 LNHNV and CDR2 YYDKDF (reference sequence). Trimming took off 1 base at V and 4 bases at J, with 11 bases between the two ends. This CDR3 region has 15 residues. The chain's CDR3 is CATSRGRGGYNEQFF. The CDR3 nucleotides are TGTGCCACCAGCAGAGGTAGGGGTGGTTACAATGAGCAGTTCTTC.

On this clone: It may be a read error: a sequence one base away is much more abundant. Here the CDR3 DNA reads TGTGCCAGCAGCTTAGGACAGAGCAATCAGCCCCAGCATTTT. Its protein is CASSLGQSNQPQHF. The J gene is TRBJ1-5, the V gene TRBV13; D unresolved. The length of the CDR3 is 14 residues. Trimming took off 0 bases at V and 1 base at J, with 4 bases between the two ends. Germline loops: CDR1 PRHDT, CDR2 FYEKMQ (reference sequence).

The rearrangement uses TRBV6-5 and TRBJ1-1, with D tentatively TRBD1 (5 bases). V was trimmed by 5 bases and J by 5 bases, leaving 15 bases between them. CDR1 and CDR2 (germline): MNHEY, SVGAGI. The CDR3 length is 14 residues. CDR3 coding DNA: TGTGCCAGCAGTCCCAGCAGGGAAGAAACTGAAGCTTTCTTT. This encodes CASSPSREETEAFF.

The chain joins TRBV10-3 to TRBJ1-3; D is unresolved. V lost 8 bases to trimming and J lost 8 bases, with 13 bases between them. Germline V gene sequence: CDR1 ENHRY, CDR2 SYGVKD. This CDR3 is built from 12 residues. DNA of the CDR3: TGTGCCATCTCGGGTTCTGTACACACCATATATTTT. The encoded protein is CAISGSVHTIYF.

The chain combines TRBV6-5 with TRBJ1-6; 7 nucleotides line up with TRBD1. The germline gives CDR1 MNHEY, CDR2 SVGAGI. CDR3 length equals 14 residues. V shed 6 bases and J 2 bases; nucleotides not matched to a gene: 1. Here the CDR3 reads CASRQGAYNSPLHF. The CDR3 nucleotides are TGTGCCAGCAGGCAGGGGGCCTATAATTCACCCCTCCACTTT.

The V call is TRBV20-1, the J call TRBJ1-2, with D uncertain. Germline-derived CDR1 and CDR2 are DFQATT and SNEGSKA (reference sequence). This CDR3 comprises 11 residues. The V end was cut by 2 bases, the J end by 2 bases, with 3 bases between. CDR3 sequence reads: CSARQNYGYTF. The CDR3 nucleotides read TGCAGTGCTAGACAGAACTATGGCTACACCTTC.

The gene calls are TRBV5-4 and TRBJ2-7; TRBD2 agrees at 14 bases. Trimming at V came to 3 bases and at J to 3 bases, leaving 5 bases not matched to a gene. Germline V CDR1 and CDR2: SGHNT, YYREEE (reference sequence). CDR3 size: 16 residues. The CDR3 is CASSWGTSGSFYEQYF. CDR3 DNA: TGTGCCAGCAGCTGGGGGACTAGCGGGAGTTTCTACGAGCAGTACTTC.

There are a few counts of this clone. V gene TRBV7-9 combines with J gene TRBJ1-1, with a tentative D call TRBD1 (5 bases). Trimming removed 2 bases from V and 8 bases from J, with 12 bases in between. The CDR3 length is 13 residues. Per the germline V gene, CDR1 is SEHNR and CDR2 is FQNEAQ (reference sequence). In DNA, the CDR3 is TGTGCCAGCAGCTTAAGCGCGAAGGGGGAAGCTTTCTTT. Protein: CASSLSAKGEAFF.

V gene TRBV9 combines with J gene TRBJ2-3; 11 bases line up with TRBD2. Germline values: CDR1 SGDLS, CDR2 YYNGEE. The CDR3 runs 16 residues. Losses at the gene ends were 2 bases for V and 3 bases for J; bases not matched to a gene: 5. The DNA for the CDR3 is TGTGCCAGCAGCGTGGTAGCGGGAGGGAGTACAGATACGCAGTATTTT. The encoded protein is CASSVVAGGSTDTQYF.

Comments on this clone: This CDR3 is also generated by other DNA sequences in the sample. The rearrangement joins TRBV6-1 to TRBJ1-2; the D gene is possibly TRBD1 (6 bases). This CDR3 has 13 amino acids. The germline V gene encodes CDR1 MNHNS and CDR2 SASEGT. V shed 2 bases and J shed 4 bases, with 8 bases lying between them. The CDR3 protein is CASSEQGSYGYTF. CDR3 DNA sequence: TGTGCCAGCAGTGAACAGGGGTCCTATGGCTACACCTTC.

The chain links TRBV7-2 to TRBJ2-5, with TRBD2 identical over 8 bases. With V trimmed by 2 bases and J by 5 bases, 4 bases remained unmatched. Germline lookup yields CDR1 SGHTA and CDR2 FQGNSA. CDR3 length equals 14 residues. The CDR3 DNA sequence: TGTGCCAGCAGCTTACGACTAGCGACGGAGACCCAGTACTTC. As protein: CASSLRLATETQYF.

The CDR3 here is CASRPGQDNSPLHF. DNA for the CDR3: TGTGCCAGCAGACCGGGACAGGATAATTCACCCCTCCACTTT. The genes are TRBV6-5 and TRBJ1-6, with 8 bases that match TRBD1. Germline values: CDR1 MNHEY, CDR2 SVGAGI. The length of the CDR3 is 14 residues. V shed 6 bases and J 5 bases; nucleotides not matched to a gene: 3.

About this clone: Other DNA variants within this sample encode the same CDR3. V and J are TRBV6-5 and TRBJ1-1; unclear D gene. Looked up from germline, CDR1 is MNHEY and CDR2 is SVGAGI. CDR3 length equals 14 residues. V lost 0 bases to trimming and J lost 1 base, with 6 bases between them. The CDR3 reads CASSYSAGNTEAFF. In DNA form, the CDR3 reads TGTGCCAGCAGTTACTCGGCGGGGAACACTGAAGCTTTCTTT.

This chain joins TRBV27 and TRBJ2-1; TRBD2 agrees at 11 bases. Germline assignment: CDR1 MNHEY and CDR2 SMNVEV (reference sequence). V shed 1 base and J 7 bases; nucleotides not matched to a gene: 3. This CDR3 contains 15 residues. The CDR3: CASSLYSGRANEQFF. The DNA for the CDR3 is TGTGCCAGCAGTTTATATAGCGGGAGGGCTAATGAGCAGTTCTTC.

This clone has just a few counts. V usage is TRBV28 and J usage is TRBJ1-6; D unresolved. CDR3 length: 12 amino acids. V was clipped by 7 bases and J by 7 bases, with 8 bases between them. CDR1 is MDHEN and CDR2 is SYDVKM in the germline V gene. CDR3 sequence: CASTAGNSPLHF. In nucleotides, the CDR3 is TGTGCCAGCACGGCGGGAAATTCACCCCTCCACTTT.